This passage covers 18 T cell receptor beta chains from one sample sequenced in a study of blood T cell repertoires in COVID-19. Method: immunoSEQ multiplex PCR; TCRdb's copy keeps in-frame clones and lacks some. Of 100,000 to 150,000 clones listed, over 70% are singletons. Sequences were obtained from peripheral blood. The origin of the receptors is a woman in her fifties or sixties with acute or convalescent COVID-19.

In this sample, this clone turned up a few times. The chain is built from TRBV18 and TRBJ1-3; D might be TRBD1 (5 bases). From germline, CDR1 is KGHSH and CDR2 LQKENI. The CDR3 has 14 amino acids. Trimming shortened V by 6 bases and J by 2 bases, and 11 bases separated the two germline ends. The chain's CDR3 is CASSPEDTGNTIYF. The CDR3 nucleotides are TGTGCCAGCTCCCCCGAGGACACTGGAAACACCATATATTTT.

The chain couples TRBV7-9 to TRBJ2-7; 7 positions match TRBD2. The trim removed 3 bases at V and 2 bases at J, leaving 13 bases unmatched. Germline V CDR1 and CDR2: SEHNR, FQNEAQ (reference sequence). This CDR3 spans 17 amino acids. CDR3 sequence: CASSLTAFSGIAYEQYF. The CDR3 nucleotides are TGTGCCAGCAGCTTGACAGCCTTCAGCGGGATCGCCTACGAGCAGTACTTC.

V is TRBV6-5 and J is TRBJ2-1; 8 bases are shared with TRBD1. The CDR3 extends over 15 amino acids. The V and J ends lost 8 bases and 7 bases, in that order; junction bases with no gene match: 13. Germline V lookup: CDR1 MNHEY, CDR2 SVGAGI. The CDR3 reads CASGSPGQVSNEQFF. The CDR3 nucleotides read TGTGCCAGCGGATCACCGGGACAGGTATCTAATGAGCAGTTCTTC.

This chain uses TRBV19 with TRBJ1-5, with D uncertain. Trimming removed 8 bases at V and 7 bases at J, with 9 bases between. CDR1 and CDR2 from the germline V gene are LNHDA and SQIVND (reference sequence). This CDR3 has 11 residues. CDR3 loop: CASGEYQPQHF. CDR3 DNA: TGTGCCAGTGGGGAGTACCAGCCCCAGCATTTT.

The CDR3 spells CASSPRVGRNEAFF. CDR3 coding DNA: TGTGCCAGCAGCCCGAGGGTCGGCAGGAACGAAGCTTTCTTT. The gene calls are TRBV2 and TRBJ1-1; D remains ambiguous. The CDR3 extends over 14 amino acids. CDR1 and CDR2 from the germline V gene are SNHLY and FYNNEI. V was cut by 6 bases and J by 8 bases, with 19 bases left in between.

The chain carries TRBV5-6 and TRBJ1-1; TRBD1 might be the D (6 bases). The CDR3 covers 12 residues. With 3 bases removed from V and 8 bases from J, the gap between germline ends came to 11 bases. The germline V gene encodes CDR1 SGHDT and CDR2 YYEEEE. The CDR3 bases are TGTGCCAGCAGCTGGAGCGGGACAGAAGCTTTCTTT. Translation: CASSWSGTEAFF.

This sequence joins TRBV5-1 and TRBJ2-2; D might be TRBD2 (6 bases). CDR1 SGHRS and CDR2 YFSETQ come from the germline V gene. Trimming shortened V by 0 bases and J by 5 bases, and 11 bases separated the two germline ends. The CDR3 has 15 amino acids. CDR3 DNA sequence: TGCGCCAGCAGCTTGGACGGGAGTGGTACCGGGGAGCTGTTTTTT. Its protein is CASSLDGSGTGELFF.

The table lists this clone with a few counts. This chain links TRBV28 with TRBJ1-4; TRBD1 matches 9 bases. Looked up from germline, CDR1 is MDHEN and CDR2 is SYDVKM. The trim removed 4 bases at V and 8 bases at J, leaving 5 bases unmatched. This CDR3 is built from 14 residues. The CDR3 here is CASSYDRGEEKLFF. The CDR3 DNA is TGTGCCAGCAGTTACGACAGGGGGGAGGAAAAACTGTTTTTT.

The chain employs TRBV3-1 (or the pseudogene TRBV3-2) and TRBJ1-2; D is possibly TRBD1 (5 bases). Germline CDR1 LGHDT, CDR2 YNNKEL (reference sequence). CDR3 length equals 16 residues. The germline V and J ends were trimmed by 8 bases and 4 bases, with 23 bases remaining between them. CDR3 bases: TGTGCCAGCCGGAGGGCTGGGGGGAGCCTAGGCTATGGCTACACCTTC. The encoded protein is CASRRAGGSLGYGYTF.

CDR3: CASSGGWVSTEAFF. The CDR3 DNA sequence: TGTGCCAGCAGCGGCGGCTGGGTGAGCACTGAAGCTTTCTTT. The rearrangement joins TRBV9 to TRBJ1-1, with D unclear. V lost 3 bases and J lost 4, with 13 bases in between. Germline CDR1 SGDLS, CDR2 YYNGEE. The CDR3 is 14 amino acids.

This clone has a handful of counts. The chain uses TRBV7-3 and TRBJ2-1; D unclear. V gave up 4 bases and J gave up 1 base, with 5 bases separating them. The CDR3 runs to 13 residues. Germline assignment: CDR1 SGHTA and CDR2 FQGTGA. DNA for the CDR3: TGTGCCAGCAGCTCCAATTCCTACAATGAGCAGTTCTTC. Its translation is CASSSNSYNEQFF.

This clone was seen only once. The rearrangement joins TRBV3-1 (or the pseudogene TRBV3-2) to TRBJ1-2, with D uncertain. The germline gives CDR1 LGHDT, CDR2 YNNKEL (reference sequence). CDR3 size: 13 residues. Trimming removed 3 bases from V and 6 bases from J, with 11 bases in between. CDR3 in DNA: TGTGCCAGCAGCCACTTCGGTCCGGATGGCTACACCTTC. Amino acid sequence: CASSHFGPDGYTF.

CDR3 in DNA: TGCGCCAGCAGCCGTGACACATCCTACGAGCAGTACTTC. The encoded protein is CASSRDTSYEQYF. This chain links TRBV5-1 with TRBJ2-7, with no clear D. The CDR3 spans 13 residues. V dropped 4 bases and J dropped 1 base, with 9 bases sitting between them. Germline CDR1 is SGHRS and CDR2 is YFSETQ.

This chain uses TRBV5-1 with TRBJ1-1; D remains ambiguous. This CDR3 region has 13 residues. Trimming removed 5 bases from V and 0 bases from J, with 8 bases in between. Germline values: CDR1 SGHRS, CDR2 YFSETQ. Written as DNA, the CDR3 is TGCGCCAGCAGGGAGCAGATGAACACTGAAGCTTTCTTT. Protein sequence: CASREQMNTEAFF.

The chain links TRBV7-9 to TRBJ1-2, with 8 positions matching TRBD1. CDR3 length: 13 amino acids. Unmatched junction bases numbered 6, after V lost 4 bases and J lost 8 bases. Germline CDR1 is SEHNR and CDR2 is FQNEAQ (reference sequence). The CDR3 spells CASSSDRGDGYTF. CDR3 nucleotide sequence: TGTGCCAGCAGCTCCGACAGGGGAGACGGCTACACCTTC.

This clone was recorded only once. The rearrangement joins TRBV18 to TRBJ1-1; maybe TRBD1 (5 bases). In germline, CDR1 is KGHSH, CDR2 LQKENI. The V end lost 3 bases, the J end lost 8 bases, and 19 bases lay between the germline ends. The CDR3 consists of 15 residues. The CDR3 DNA follows: TGTGCCAGCTCACCCTCGACGGGGGGTTCCGCGGAAGCTTTCTTT. Translating it yields CASSPSTGGSAEAFF.

This clone was seen only a few times. The chain couples TRBV6-5 to TRBJ1-1, with D tentatively TRBD1 (6 bases). The germline V gene encodes CDR1 MNHEY and CDR2 SVGAGI. Between the trimmed V and J ends, which lost 7 bases and 3 bases, there was a span of 15 bases. The CDR3 is made up of 14 amino acids. The CDR3 DNA is TGTGCCAGCACCCAACAGGGAAGGGACACTGAAGCTTTCTTT. Its translation: CASTQQGRDTEAFF.

V usage is TRBV6-5 and J usage is TRBJ1-1, with D possibly TRBD1 on 6 matching bases. Trimming left V 6 bases short and J 4 bases short, with 18 bases between. Germline CDR1 reads MNHEY; CDR2 reads SVGAGI. CDR3 length equals 15 residues. The CDR3 DNA reads TGTGCCAGCAGCGAGACCAACAGGGTCGGCACTGAAGCTTTCTTT. It yields the protein CASSETNRVGTEAFF.